These T cell receptor beta chains were read from a single sample in a study of cytomegalovirus exposure and HLA in healthy donors. TCRdb keeps only in-frame clones here, not all; method: immunoSEQ multiplex PCR. The sample has about 130,000 clones; 75% to 90% are singletons. Specimen: PBMCs. The receptors derive from a woman in her 40s in good health and CMV-seropositive. CDR3s include the opening cysteine and the closing phenylalanine or tryptophan. Each record gives: J gene, V gene, CDR3 protein.

TRBJ2-2	TRBV7-6	CASSLADSAAGELFF
TRBJ2-2	TRBV10-3	CAIRARGPNTGELFF
TRBJ2-7	TRBV19	CASGDSSYEQYF
TRBJ1-4	TRBV7-9	CASSPGGAANEKLFF
TRBJ1-2	TRBV6-4	CASSHGQGNYGYTF
TRBJ2-1	TRBV9	CASSRGLAGYNEQFF
TRBJ2-7	TRBV7-9	CASSFLTGQDEQYF
TRBJ2-5	TRBV7-6	CASSPFSADQETQYF
TRBJ2-5	TRBV29-1	CSVEDVGGGASGETQYF
TRBJ2-3	TRBV7-9	CASFRAPQRADTQYF
TRBJ1-1	TRBV5-1	CASSLGRNTEAFF
TRBJ1-5	TRBV2	CASSPTGVEQPQHF
TRBJ2-1	TRBV18	CASSPPGQGNNNEQFF
TRBJ2-3	TRBV4-3	CASSGGQGSDTQYF
TRBJ2-5	TRBV6-1	CASSEGVAQYF
TRBJ2-7	TRBV7-9	CASSFGHSYEQYF
TRBJ1-1	TRBV11-1	CASSPDRANTEAFF
TRBJ2-4	TRBV6-5	CASSYDRAKNIQYF
TRBJ2-6	TRBV28	CASRQGRGSGANVLTF
TRBJ1-1	TRBV10-3	CAISESTLNTEAFF
TRBJ2-1	TRBV7-9	CASSPPTGIHEQFF
TRBJ2-7	TRBV6-6	CAAGTGASYEQYF
TRBJ2-3	TRBV9	CASSFPGSPDTQYF
TRBJ2-5	TRBV28	CASSALAGGPRTQYF
TRBJ2-7	TRBV30	CAWGTGGIYEQYF
TRBJ2-1	TRBV19	CASSIEVAGGQPSYNEQFF
TRBJ2-3	TRBV9	CASSVASGGYFMDTQYF
TRBJ1-5	TRBV19	CASNEGDQPQHF
TRBJ1-3	TRBV7-9	CASSRGTRHKAGNTIYF
TRBJ2-3	TRBV5-1	CASSPAGPTDTQYF
TRBJ2-7	TRBV7-9	CASSSDSRSRQSIEYEQYF
TRBJ2-5	TRBV10-3	CAISERGQETQYF
TRBJ1-1	TRBV4-1	CASSARDRTFFRDTEAFF
TRBJ2-3	TRBV5-1	CASSLERGLGTDTQYF
TRBJ2-7	TRBV30	CAWGPPDSDYEQYF